The TCR beta chain described here comes from a study of cytomegalovirus exposure and HLA in healthy donors. PCR involved 60 Vbeta and 13 Jbeta primers. Clones were read by immunoSEQ multiplex PCR, and TCRdb kept only the in-frame ones, dropping some. Among 150,000 or so clones listed, roughly 80% were seen once. Whole-study findings and limits: Several of the most significant clusters appeared linked to common viral pathogens, based on a later analysis. Reports indicated that the classifier achieved high specificity and sensitivity in diagnosing cytomegalovirus status.

Trimming shortened V by 2 bases and J by 0 bases, and 21 bases separated the two germline ends. This CDR3 is 19 amino acids long. The germline V gene encodes CDR1 SGHVS and CDR2 FNYEAQ. Concerning this clone itself: What it binds is unknown.

The sequencing sample was made of PBMCs. This sequence joins TRBV7-6 and TRBJ2-3; possible D gene TRBD2, 7 bases. The TCR sequence derives from a young man in good health and CMV-seropositive. Here the CDR3 DNA reads TGTGCCAGCAGCTTACAACCGGGGGGCAGCTCGGTGAGCACAGATACGCAGTATTTT. As protein: CASSLQPGGSSVSTDTQYF.